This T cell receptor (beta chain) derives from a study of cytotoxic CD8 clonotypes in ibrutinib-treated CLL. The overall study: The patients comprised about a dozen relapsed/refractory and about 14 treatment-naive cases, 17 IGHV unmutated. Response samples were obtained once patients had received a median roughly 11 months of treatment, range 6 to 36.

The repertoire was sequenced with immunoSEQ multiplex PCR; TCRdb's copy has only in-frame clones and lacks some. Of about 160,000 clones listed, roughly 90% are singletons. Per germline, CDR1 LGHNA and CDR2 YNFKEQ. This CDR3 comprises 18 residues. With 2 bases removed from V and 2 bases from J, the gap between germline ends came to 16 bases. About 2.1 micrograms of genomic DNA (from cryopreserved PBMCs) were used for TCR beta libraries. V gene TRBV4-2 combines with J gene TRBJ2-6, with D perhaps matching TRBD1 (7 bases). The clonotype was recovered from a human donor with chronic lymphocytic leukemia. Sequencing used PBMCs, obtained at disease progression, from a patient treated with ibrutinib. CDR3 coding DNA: TGTGCCAGCAGCCAATCTTTTCAGGGGGGCCCTGGGGCCAACGTCCTGACTTTC. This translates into CASSQSFQGGPGANVLTF.